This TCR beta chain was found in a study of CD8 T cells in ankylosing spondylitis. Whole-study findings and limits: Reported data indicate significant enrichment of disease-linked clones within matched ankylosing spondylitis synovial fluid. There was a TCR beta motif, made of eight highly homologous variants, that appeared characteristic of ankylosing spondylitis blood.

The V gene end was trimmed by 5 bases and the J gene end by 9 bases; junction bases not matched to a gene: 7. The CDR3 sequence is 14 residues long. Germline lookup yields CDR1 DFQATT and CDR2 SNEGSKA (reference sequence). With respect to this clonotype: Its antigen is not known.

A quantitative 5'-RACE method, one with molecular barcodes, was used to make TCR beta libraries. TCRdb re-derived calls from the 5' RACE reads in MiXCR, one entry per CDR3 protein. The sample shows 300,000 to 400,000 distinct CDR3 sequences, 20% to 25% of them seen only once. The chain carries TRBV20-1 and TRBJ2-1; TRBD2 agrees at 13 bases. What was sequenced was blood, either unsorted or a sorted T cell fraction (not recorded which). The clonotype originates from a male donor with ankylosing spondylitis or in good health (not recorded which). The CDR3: CSAPLAGGPGEQFF. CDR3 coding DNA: TGCAGTGCTCCACTAGCGGGGGGGCCTGGTGAGCAGTTCTTC.